What follows are 8 T cell receptor beta chains derived from one specimen sequenced in a study of blood T cell repertoires in COVID-19. Using immunoSEQ multiplex PCR, the repertoire was profiled, and TCRdb retains in-frame clones only, with some absent. The sample lists around 340,000 clones; 65% to 90% were seen once. Sequencing input: PBMCs or T cells enriched from blood (not recorded which). The receptors here all came from a middle-aged woman with acute COVID-19.

For the CDR3, the DNA is TGCAGTGCTAGTATTGGGCAGTTAATGAACACTGAAGCTTTCTTT. Translated, it gives CSASIGQLMNTEAFF. This chain uses TRBV20-1 with TRBJ1-1; no reliable D call. CDR3 length: 15 amino acids. Germline CDR1 is DFQATT and CDR2 is SNEGSKA (reference sequence). V lost 3 bases, J lost 0 bases, and 14 bases lay in between.

The chain recombines TRBV6-2 or TRBV6-3 with TRBJ1-5; D not certain. The CDR3 spans 14 residues. V was clipped by 2 bases and J by 7 bases, with 12 bases between them. CDR1 is MNHEY and CDR2 is SVGEGT in the germline V gene. CDR3 coding DNA: TGTGCCAGCAGTTACCAGTCTTCCCCCCAGCCCCAGCATTTT. Translated, it gives CASSYQSSPQPQHF.

V is TRBV5-1 and J is TRBJ2-3; TRBD2 matches at 8 bases. CDR1 and CDR2 (germline): SGHRS, YFSETQ. CDR3 length equals 14 residues. V lost 6 bases, J lost 2 bases, and 5 bases stayed unmatched. In DNA, the CDR3 is TGCGCCAGCACTGCTAGCGGGTTCACAGATACGCAGTATTTT. It codes for CASTASGFTDTQYF.

In its sample, this clone was seen a few times. The V call is TRBV12-3 or TRBV12-4, the J call TRBJ2-1; D ambiguous. This CDR3 has 13 amino acids. The V end lost 6 bases, the J end lost 6 bases, and 12 bases lay between the germline ends. In nucleotides, the CDR3 is TGTGCCAGCAGCCCCAGCGTTCCCAATGAGCAGTTCTTC. Translated, it gives CASSPSVPNEQFF.

The V call is TRBV4-3, the J call TRBJ1-4; D not certain. The CDR3 consists of 16 residues. V lost 4 bases to trimming and J lost 2 bases, with 14 bases between them. Germline assignment: CDR1 LGHNA and CDR2 YSLEER. The CDR3 DNA reads as TGCGCCAGCAGCCCTTCGACGGGGAACACTAATGAAAAACTGTTTTTT. Its translation is CASSPSTGNTNEKLFF.

V and J are TRBV5-1 and TRBJ2-7; TRBD1 aligns across 7 bases. This CDR3 contains 14 residues. Germline V gene sequence: CDR1 SGHRS, CDR2 YFSETQ. With V trimmed by 5 bases and J by 3 bases, 8 bases remained unmatched. The CDR3 region has the DNA TGCGCCAGCAGGCCTGTTCCAGGGGGCTACGAGCAGTACTTC. Translating gives CASRPVPGGYEQYF.

This chain joins TRBV4-3 and TRBJ1-1; perhaps TRBD1 as D (6 bases). The ends were cut back, 1 base at V and 2 bases at J, with 23 bases in the middle. This CDR3 region has 19 residues. Per the germline V gene, CDR1 is LGHNA and CDR2 is YSLEER. This chain's CDR3 is CASSQGPGTSLKGNTEAFF. CDR3 bases: TGCGCCAGCAGCCAAGGTCCCGGGACATCCCTAAAAGGAAACACTGAAGCTTTCTTT.

The chain is built from TRBV20-1 and TRBJ1-2; TRBD1 agrees at 7 bases. Germline lookup yields CDR1 DFQATT and CDR2 SNEGSKA (reference sequence). J was trimmed by 6 bases and V by 6 bases; bases with no gene match: 4. The length of the CDR3 is 11 residues. The CDR3 bases are TGCAGTGCCCGACAGGGAGATGGCTACACCTTC. Amino acids: CSARQGDGYTF.